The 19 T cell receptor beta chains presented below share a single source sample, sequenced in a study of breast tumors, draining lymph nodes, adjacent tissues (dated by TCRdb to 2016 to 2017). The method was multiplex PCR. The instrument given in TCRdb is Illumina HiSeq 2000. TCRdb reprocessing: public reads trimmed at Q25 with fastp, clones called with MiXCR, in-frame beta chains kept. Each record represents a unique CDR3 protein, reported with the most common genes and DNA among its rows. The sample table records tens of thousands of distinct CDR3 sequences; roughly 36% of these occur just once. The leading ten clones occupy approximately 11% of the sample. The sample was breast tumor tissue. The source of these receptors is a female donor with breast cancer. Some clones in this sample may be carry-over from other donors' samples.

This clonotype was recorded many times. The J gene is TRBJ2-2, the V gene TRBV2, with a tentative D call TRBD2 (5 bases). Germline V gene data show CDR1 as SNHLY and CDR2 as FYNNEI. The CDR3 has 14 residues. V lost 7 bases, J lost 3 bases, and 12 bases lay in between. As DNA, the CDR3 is TGTGCCAGCAAGCTCTACGGGGACACCGGGGAGCTGTTTTTT. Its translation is CASKLYGDTGELFF.

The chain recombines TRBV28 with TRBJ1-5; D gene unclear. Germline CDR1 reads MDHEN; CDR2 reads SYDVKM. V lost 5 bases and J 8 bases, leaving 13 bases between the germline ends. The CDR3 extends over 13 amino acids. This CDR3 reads CASSRQIGEPQHF. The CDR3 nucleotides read TGTGCCAGCAGTCGACAAATTGGGGAGCCCCAGCATTTT.

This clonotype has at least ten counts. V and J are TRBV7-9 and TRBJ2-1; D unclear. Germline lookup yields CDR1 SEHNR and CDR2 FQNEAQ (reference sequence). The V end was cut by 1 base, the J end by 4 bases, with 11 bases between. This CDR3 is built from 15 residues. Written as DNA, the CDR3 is TGTGCCAGCAGCTTAGGGGCTGCGTTATACAATGAGCAGTTCTTC. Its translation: CASSLGAALYNEQFF.

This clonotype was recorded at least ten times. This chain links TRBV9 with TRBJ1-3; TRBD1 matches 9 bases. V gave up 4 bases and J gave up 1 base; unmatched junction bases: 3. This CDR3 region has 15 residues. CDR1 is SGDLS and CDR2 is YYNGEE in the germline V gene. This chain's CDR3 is CASSSQGASGNTIYF. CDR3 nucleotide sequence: TGTGCCAGCAGCTCACAGGGGGCTTCTGGAAACACCATATATTTT.

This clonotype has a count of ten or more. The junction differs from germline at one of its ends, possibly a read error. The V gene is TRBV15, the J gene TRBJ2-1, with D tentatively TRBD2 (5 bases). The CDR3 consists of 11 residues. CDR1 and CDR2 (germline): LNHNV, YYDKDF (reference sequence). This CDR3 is CATSRGTRTLF. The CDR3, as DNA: TGTGCCACCAGCAGAGGGACTCGGACCCTCTTC.

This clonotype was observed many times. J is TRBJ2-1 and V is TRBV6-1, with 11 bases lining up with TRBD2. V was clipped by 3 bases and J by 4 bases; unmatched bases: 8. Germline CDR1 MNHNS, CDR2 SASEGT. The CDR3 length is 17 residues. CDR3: CASSEVLGLAVYNEQFF. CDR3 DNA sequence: TGTGCCAGCAGTGAGGTATTGGGACTAGCGGTTTACAATGAGCAGTTCTTC.

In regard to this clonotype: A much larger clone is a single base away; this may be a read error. The CDR3 loop is CTSRGLSAYEQYF. The CDR3, as DNA: TGTACCAGCAGGGGACTCTCTGCCTACGAGCAGTACTTC. This rearrangement joins TRBV6-1 to TRBJ2-7; D tentatively fits TRBD1 or TRBD2 (6 bases each). The CDR3 covers 13 residues. In germline, CDR1 is MNHNS, CDR2 SASEGT.

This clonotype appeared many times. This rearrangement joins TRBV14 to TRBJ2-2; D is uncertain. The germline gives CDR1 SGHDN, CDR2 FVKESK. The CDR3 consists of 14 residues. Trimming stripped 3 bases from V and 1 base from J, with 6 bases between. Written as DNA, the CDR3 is TGTGCCAGCAGCCAGCTTATGAACACCGGGGAGCTGTTTTTT. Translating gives CASSQLMNTGELFF.

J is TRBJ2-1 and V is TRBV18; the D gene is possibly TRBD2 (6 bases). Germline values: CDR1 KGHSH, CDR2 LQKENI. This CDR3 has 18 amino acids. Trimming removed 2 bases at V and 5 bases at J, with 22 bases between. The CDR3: CASSPIWAIAAINNEQFF. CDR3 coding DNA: TGTGCCAGCTCACCAATCTGGGCCATAGCGGCGATAAACAATGAGCAGTTCTTC. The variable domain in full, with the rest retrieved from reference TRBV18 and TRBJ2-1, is NAGVMQNPRHLVRRRGQEARLRCSPMKGHSHVYWYRQLPEEGLKFMVYLQKENIIDESGMPKERFSAEFPKEGPSILRIQQVVRGDSAAYFCASSPIWAIAAINNEQFFGPGTRLTVL.

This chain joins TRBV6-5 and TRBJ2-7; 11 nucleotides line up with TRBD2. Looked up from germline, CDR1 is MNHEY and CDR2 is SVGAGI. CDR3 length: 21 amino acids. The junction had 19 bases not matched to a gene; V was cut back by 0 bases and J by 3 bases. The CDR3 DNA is TGTGCCAGCAGTTACTCTAAAGTTGGGACTAGCGGACCTCGGGGGGACTACGAGCAGTACTTC. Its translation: CASSYSKVGTSGPRGDYEQYF.

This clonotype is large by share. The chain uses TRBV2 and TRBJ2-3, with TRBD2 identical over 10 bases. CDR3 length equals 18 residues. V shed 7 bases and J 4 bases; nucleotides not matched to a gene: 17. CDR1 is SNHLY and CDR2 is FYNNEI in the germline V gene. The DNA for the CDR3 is TGTGCCAGCACCTACGGGGGACTAGCGTTACGGGGTGCAGATACGCAGTATTTT. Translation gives CASTYGGLALRGADTQYF. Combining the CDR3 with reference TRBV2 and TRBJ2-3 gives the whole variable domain EPEVTQTPSHQVTQMGQEVILRCVPISNHLYFYWYRQILGQKVEFLVSFYNNEISEKSEIFDDQFSVERPDGSNFTLKIRSTKLEDSAMYFCASTYGGLALRGADTQYFGPGTRLTVL.

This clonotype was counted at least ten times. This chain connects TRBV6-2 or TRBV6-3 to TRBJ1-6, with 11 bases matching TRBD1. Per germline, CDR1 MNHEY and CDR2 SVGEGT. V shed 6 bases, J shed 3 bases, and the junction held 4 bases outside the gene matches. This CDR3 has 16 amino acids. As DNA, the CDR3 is TGTGCCAGCAGCCCCGGGACAGGGGGCTATAATTCACCCCTCCACTTT. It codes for CASSPGTGGYNSPLHF.

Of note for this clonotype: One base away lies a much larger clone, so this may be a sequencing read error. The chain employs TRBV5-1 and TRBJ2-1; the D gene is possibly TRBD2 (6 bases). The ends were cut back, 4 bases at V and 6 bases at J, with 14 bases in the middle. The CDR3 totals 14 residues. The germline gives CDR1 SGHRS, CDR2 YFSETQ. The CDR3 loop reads CASSPGRTTNEQFF. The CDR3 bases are TGCGCCAGCAGCCCCGGACGGACTACCAATGAGCAGTTCTTC.

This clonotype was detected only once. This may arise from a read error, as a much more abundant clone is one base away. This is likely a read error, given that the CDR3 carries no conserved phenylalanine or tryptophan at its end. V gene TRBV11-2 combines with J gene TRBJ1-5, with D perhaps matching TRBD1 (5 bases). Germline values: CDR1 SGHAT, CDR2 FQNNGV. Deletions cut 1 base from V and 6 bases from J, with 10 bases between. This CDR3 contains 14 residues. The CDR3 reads CASSLGRGGQPQHL. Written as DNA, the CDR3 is TGTGCCAGCAGCTTAGGGAGGGGAGGTCAGCCCCAGCATCTT.

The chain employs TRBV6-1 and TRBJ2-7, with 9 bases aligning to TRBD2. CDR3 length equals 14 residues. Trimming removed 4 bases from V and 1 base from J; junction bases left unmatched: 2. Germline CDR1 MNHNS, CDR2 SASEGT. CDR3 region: CASSVLAGSYEQYF. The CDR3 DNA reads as TGTGCCAGCAGTGTCCTAGCGGGGTCCTACGAGCAGTACTTC.

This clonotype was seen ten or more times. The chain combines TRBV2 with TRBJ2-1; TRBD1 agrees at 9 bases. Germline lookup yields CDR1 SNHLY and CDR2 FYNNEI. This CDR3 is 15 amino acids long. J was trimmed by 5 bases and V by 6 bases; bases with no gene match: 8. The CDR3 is CASRGPGQGNNEQFF. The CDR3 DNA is TGTGCCAGCAGGGGGCCGGGACAGGGCAACAATGAGCAGTTCTTC. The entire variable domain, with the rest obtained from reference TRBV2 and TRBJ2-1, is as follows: EPEVTQTPSHQVTQMGQEVILRCVPISNHLYFYWYRQILGQKVEFLVSFYNNEISEKSEIFDDQFSVERPDGSNFTLKIRSTKLEDSAMYFCASRGPGQGNNEQFFGPGTRLTVL.

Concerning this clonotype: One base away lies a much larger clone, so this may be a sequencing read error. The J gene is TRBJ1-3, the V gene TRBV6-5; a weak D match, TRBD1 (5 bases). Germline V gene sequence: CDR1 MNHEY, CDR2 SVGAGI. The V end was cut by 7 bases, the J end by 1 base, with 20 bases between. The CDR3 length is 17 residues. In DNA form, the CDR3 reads TGTGCCAGCATCCCAAAGAGGGGACTGTTGTCTGGAAACACCATATATTTT. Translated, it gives CASIPKRGLLSGNTIYF.

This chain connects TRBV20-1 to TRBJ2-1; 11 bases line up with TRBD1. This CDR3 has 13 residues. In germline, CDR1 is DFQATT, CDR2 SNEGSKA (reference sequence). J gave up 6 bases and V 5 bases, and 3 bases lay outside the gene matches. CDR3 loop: CSAAGTGGNEQFF. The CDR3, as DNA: TGCAGTGCTGCGGGGACAGGGGGCAATGAGCAGTTCTTC.

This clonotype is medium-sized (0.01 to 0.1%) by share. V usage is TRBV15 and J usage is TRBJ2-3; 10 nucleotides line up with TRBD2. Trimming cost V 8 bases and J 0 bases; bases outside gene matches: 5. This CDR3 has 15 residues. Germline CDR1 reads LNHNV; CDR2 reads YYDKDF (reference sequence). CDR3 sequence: CATSPLAGSTDTQYF. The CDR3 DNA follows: TGTGCCACCTCCCCACTAGCGGGGAGCACAGATACGCAGTATTTT.